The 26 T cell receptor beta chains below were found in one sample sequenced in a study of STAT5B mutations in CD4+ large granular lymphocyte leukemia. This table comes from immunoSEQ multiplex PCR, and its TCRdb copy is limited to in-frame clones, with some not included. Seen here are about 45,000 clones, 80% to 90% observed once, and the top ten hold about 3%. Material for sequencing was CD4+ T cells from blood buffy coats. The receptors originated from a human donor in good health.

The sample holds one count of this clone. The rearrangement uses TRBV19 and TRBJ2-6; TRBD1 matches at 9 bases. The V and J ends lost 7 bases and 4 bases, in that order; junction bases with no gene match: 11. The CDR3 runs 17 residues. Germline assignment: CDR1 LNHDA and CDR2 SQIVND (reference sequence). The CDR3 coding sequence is TGTGCCAGTAAGCTTGGGGACAGGGTGTCCGGGGCCAACGTCCTGACTTTC. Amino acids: CASKLGDRVSGANVLTF.

The CDR3 loop is CASGPIRQGNEKLFF. CDR3 nucleotides: TGTGCTAGTGGCCCCATCAGGCAGGGGAATGAAAAACTGTTTTTT. The chain uses TRBV12-5 and TRBJ1-4; TRBD1 is a possible D gene (6 bases). The CDR3 extends over 15 amino acids. Germline assignment: CDR1 LGHNT and CDR2 FRNRAP. V gave up 6 bases and J gave up 5 bases, with 16 bases separating them.

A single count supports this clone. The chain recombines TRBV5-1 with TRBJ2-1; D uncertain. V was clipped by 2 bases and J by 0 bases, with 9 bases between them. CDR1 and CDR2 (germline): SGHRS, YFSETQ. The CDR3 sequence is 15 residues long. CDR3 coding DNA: TGCGCCAGCAGCTTCAGACGAAGCTCCTACAATGAGCAGTTCTTC. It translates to CASSFRRSSYNEQFF.

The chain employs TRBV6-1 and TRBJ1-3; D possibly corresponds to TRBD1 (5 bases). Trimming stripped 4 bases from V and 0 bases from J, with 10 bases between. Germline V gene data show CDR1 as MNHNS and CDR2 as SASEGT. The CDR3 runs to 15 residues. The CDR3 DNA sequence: TGTGCCAGCAGTGTTCAGGGCTACTCTGGAAACACCATATATTTT. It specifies CASSVQGYSGNTIYF.

Written as DNA, the CDR3 is TGTGCCAGCAGCTTGGACGTTCCAGCGGGAGATACGCAGTATTTT. Translation gives CASSLDVPAGDTQYF. The gene calls are TRBV5-4 and TRBJ2-3; a possible D gene is TRBD2 (6 bases). Germline CDR1 and CDR2: SGHNT and YYREEE (reference sequence). CDR3 length equals 15 residues. V was cut by 0 bases and J by 5 bases, with 13 bases left in between. Drawing the rest from reference TRBV5-4 and TRBJ2-3, the complete variable domain is ETGVTQSPTHLIKTRGQQVTLRCSSQSGHNTVSWYQQALGQGPQFIFQYYREEENGRGNFPPRFSGLQFPNYSSELNVNALELDDSALYLCASSLDVPAGDTQYFGPGTRLTVL.

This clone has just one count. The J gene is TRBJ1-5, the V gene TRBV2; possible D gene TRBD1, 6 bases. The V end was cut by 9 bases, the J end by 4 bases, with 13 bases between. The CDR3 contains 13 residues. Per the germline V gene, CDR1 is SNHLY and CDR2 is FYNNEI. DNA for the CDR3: TGTGCCAGTAAGTCGACAGGTAATCAGCCCCAGCATTTT. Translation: CASKSTGNQPQHF.

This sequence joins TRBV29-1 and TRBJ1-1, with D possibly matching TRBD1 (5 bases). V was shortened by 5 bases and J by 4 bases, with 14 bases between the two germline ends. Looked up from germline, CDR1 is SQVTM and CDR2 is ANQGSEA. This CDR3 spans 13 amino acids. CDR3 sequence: CSVQGAPSTEAFF. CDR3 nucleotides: TGCAGCGTTCAAGGGGCACCGAGCACTGAAGCTTTCTTT.

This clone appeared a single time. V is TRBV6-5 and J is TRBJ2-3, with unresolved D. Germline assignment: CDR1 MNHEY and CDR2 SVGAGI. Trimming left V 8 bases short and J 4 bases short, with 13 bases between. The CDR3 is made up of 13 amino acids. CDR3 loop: CASSLTRADTQYF. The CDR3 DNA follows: TGTGCCAGCTCTCTAACGAGAGCAGATACGCAGTATTTT.

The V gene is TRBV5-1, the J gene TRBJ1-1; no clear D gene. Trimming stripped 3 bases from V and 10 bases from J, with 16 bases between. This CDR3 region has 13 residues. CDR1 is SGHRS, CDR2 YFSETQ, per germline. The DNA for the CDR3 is TGCGCCAGCAGCTCGACGGGAGCCGGAATAGCTTTCTTT. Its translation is CASSSTGAGIAFF.

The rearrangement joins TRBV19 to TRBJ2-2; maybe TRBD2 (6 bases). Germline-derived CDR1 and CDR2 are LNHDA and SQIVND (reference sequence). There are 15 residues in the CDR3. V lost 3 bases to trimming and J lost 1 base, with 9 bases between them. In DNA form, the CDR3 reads TGTGCCAGTAGTATGGCCGGGGGGAACACCGGGGAGCTGTTTTTT. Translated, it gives CASSMAGGNTGELFF.

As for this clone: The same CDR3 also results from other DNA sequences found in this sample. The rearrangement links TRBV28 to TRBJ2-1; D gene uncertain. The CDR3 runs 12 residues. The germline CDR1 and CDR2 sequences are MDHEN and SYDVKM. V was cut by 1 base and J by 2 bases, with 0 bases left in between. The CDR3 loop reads CASSLSYNEQFF. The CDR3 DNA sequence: TGTGCCAGCAGTTTATCCTACAATGAGCAGTTCTTC. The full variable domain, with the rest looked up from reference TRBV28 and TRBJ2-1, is DVKVTQSSRYLVKRTGEKVFLECVQDMDHENMFWYRQDPGLGLRLIYFSYDVKMKEKGDIPEGYSVSREKKERFSLILESASTNQTSMYLCASSLSYNEQFFGPGTRLTVL.

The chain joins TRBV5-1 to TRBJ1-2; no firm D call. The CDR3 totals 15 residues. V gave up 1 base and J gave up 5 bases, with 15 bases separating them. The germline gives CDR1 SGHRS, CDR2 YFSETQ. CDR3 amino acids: CASSLRPETEYGYTF. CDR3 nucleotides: TGCGCCAGCAGCTTGAGGCCCGAGACTGAATATGGCTACACCTTC.

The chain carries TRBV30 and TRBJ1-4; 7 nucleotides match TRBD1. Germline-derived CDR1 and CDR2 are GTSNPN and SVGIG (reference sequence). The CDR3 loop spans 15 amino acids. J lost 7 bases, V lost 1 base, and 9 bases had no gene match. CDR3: CAWSGTGDFAEKLFF. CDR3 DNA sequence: TGTGCCTGGAGTGGAACAGGGGATTTCGCTGAAAAACTGTTTTTT. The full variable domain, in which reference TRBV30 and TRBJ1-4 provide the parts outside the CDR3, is SQTIHQWPATLVQPVGSPLSLECTVEGTSNPNLYWYRQAAGRGLQLLFYSVGIGQISSEVPQNLSASRPQDRQFILSSKKLLLSDSGFYLCAWSGTGDFAEKLFFGSGTQLSVL.

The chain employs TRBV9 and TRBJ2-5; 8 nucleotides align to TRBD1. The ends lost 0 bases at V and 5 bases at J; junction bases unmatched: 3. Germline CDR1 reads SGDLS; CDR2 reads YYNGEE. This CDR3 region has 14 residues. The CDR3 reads CASSVATGGETQYF. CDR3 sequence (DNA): TGTGCCAGCAGCGTAGCTACAGGGGGGGAGACCCAGTACTTC.

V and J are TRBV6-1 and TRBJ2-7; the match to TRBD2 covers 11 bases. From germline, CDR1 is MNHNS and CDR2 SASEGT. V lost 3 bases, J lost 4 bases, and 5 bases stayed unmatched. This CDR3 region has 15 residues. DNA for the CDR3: TGTGCCAGCAGTGAGACTAGCGGGATCACATACGAGCAGTACTTC. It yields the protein CASSETSGITYEQYF.

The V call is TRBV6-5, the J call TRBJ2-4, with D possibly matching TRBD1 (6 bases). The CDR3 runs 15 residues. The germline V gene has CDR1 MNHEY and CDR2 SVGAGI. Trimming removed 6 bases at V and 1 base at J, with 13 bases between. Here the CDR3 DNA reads TGTGCCAGCAGCCGGACAGATTTGGCCAAAAACATTCAGTACTTC. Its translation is CASSRTDLAKNIQYF.

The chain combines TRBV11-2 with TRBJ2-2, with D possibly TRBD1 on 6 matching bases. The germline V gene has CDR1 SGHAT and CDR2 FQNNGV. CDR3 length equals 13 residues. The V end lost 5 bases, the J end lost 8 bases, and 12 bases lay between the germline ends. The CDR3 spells CASSTAGTGELFF. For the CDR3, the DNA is TGTGCCAGCAGCACGGCCGGGACAGGGGAGCTGTTTTTT.

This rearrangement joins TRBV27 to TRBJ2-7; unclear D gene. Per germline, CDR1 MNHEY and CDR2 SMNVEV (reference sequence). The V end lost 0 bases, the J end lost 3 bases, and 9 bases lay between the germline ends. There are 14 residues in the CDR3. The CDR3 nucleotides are TGTGCCAGCAGTTTATCTCCTGAGAGCTACGAGCAGTACTTC. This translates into CASSLSPESYEQYF.

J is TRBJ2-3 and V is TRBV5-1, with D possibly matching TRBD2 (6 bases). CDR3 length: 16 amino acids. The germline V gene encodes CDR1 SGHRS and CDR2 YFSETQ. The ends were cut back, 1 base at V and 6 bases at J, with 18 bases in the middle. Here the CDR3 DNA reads TGCGCCAGCAGCTTGTTAACTAGCCGTACGTCGGATACGCAGTATTTT. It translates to CASSLLTSRTSDTQYF.

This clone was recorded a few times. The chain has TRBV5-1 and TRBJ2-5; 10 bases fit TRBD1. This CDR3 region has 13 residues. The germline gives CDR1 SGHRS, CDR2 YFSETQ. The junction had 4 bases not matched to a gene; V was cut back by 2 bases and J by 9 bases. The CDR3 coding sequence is TGCGCCAGCAGCTTAGGACAGGGGGGGGCCCAGTACTTC. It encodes CASSLGQGGAQYF.

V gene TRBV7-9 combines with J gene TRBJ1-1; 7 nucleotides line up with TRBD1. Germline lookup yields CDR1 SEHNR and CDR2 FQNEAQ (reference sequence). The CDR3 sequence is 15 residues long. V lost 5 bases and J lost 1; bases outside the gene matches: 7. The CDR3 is CASSPKGAANTEAFF. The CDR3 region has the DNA TGTGCCAGCAGCCCTAAGGGGGCGGCGAACACTGAAGCTTTCTTT.

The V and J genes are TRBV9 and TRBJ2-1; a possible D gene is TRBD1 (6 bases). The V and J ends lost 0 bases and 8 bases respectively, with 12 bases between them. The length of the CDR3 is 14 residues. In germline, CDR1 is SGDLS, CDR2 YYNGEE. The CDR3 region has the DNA TGTGCCAGCAGCGTAGTGCCAGGGGCTGATGAGCAGTTCTTC. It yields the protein CASSVVPGADEQFF.

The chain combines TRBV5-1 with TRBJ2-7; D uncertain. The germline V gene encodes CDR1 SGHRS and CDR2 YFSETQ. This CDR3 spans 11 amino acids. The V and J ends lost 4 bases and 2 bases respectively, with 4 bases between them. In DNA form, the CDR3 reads TGCGCCAGCAGCGCTGCCTACGAGCAGTACTTC. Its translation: CASSAAYEQYF.

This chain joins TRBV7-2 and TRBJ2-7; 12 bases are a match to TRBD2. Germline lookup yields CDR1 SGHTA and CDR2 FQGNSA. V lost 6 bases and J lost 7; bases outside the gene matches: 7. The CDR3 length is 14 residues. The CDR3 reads CASSGLAGTWEQYF. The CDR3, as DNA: TGTGCCAGCAGTGGACTAGCGGGAACTTGGGAGCAGTACTTC.

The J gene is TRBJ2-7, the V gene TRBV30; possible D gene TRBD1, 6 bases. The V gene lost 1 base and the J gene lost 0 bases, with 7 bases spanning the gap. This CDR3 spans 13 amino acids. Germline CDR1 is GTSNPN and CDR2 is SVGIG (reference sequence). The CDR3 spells CAWSGGGSYEQYF. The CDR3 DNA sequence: TGTGCCTGGAGTGGAGGGGGCTCCTACGAGCAGTACTTC.

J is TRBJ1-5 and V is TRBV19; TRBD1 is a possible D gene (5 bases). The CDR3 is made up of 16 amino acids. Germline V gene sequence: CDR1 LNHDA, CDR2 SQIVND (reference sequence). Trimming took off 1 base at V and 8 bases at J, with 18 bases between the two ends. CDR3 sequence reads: CASSIAPGPWGEPQHF. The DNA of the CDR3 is TGTGCCAGTAGTATAGCACCGGGACCATGGGGGGAGCCCCAGCATTTT.